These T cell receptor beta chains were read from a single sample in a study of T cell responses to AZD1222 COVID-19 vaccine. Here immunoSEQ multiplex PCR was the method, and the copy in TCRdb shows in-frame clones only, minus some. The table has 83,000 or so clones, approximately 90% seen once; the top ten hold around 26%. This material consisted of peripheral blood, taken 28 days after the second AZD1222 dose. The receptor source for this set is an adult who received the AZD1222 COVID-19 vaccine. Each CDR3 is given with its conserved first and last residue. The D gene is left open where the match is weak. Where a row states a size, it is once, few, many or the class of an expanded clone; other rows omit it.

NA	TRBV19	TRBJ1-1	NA	CASSIEYAFSGGDTEAFF	TGTGCCAGTAGTATAGAATATGCCTTTTCCGGTGGGGACACTGAAGCTTTCTTT
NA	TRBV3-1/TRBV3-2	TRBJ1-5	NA	CASSQEHLNQPQHF	TGTGCCAGCAGCCAAGAGCACCTCAATCAGCCCCAGCATTTT
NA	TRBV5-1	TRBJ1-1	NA	CASSLQTGNTEAFF	TGCGCCAGCAGCTTGCAGACTGGGAACACTGAAGCTTTCTTT
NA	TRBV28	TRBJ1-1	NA	CASLIGGTAGLKGNTEAFF	TGTGCCAGTTTAATAGGGGGTACGGCCGGTCTGAAGGGTAACACTGAAGCTTTCTTT
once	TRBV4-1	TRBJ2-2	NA	CASSQDRGYTGELFF	TGCGCCAGCAGCCAAGATAGAGGGTACACCGGGGAGCTGTTTTTT
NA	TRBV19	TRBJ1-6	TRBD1	CASSTDREVNSPLHF	TGTGCCAGTAGTACCGACAGGGAGGTAAATTCACCCCTCCACTTT
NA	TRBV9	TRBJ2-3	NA	CASSPVGHPTDTQYF	TGTGCCAGCAGTCCGGTGGGCCACCCTACTGATACGCAGTATTTT
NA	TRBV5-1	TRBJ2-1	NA	CASSLSGNEQFF	TGCGCCAGCAGCTTGTCCGGGAATGAGCAGTTCTTC
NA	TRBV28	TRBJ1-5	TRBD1	CASRWTGSGQPQHF	TGTGCCAGCAGATGGACAGGGTCTGGTCAGCCCCAGCATTTT
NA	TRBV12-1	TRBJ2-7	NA	CASSFEFQEGSSYEQYF	TGTGCCAGCAGCTTTGAGTTCCAGGAGGGAAGCTCCTACGAGCAGTACTTC
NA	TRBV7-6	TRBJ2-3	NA	CASSLRGGRSTDTQYF	TGTGCCAGCAGCTTAAGGGGGGGCAGAAGCACAGATACGCAGTATTTT
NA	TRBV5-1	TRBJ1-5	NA	CASRPAPLGQPQHF	TGCGCCAGCAGACCTGCCCCCTTAGGTCAGCCCCAGCATTTT
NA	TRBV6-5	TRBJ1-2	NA	CASSSKYGYTF	TGTGCCAGCAGTTCAAAGTATGGCTACACCTTC
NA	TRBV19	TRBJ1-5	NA	CASSMEGLGQPQHF	TGTGCCAGTAGTATGGAGGGTTTAGGTCAGCCCCAGCATTTT
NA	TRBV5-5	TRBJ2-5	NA	CASSLDGGRGETQYF	TGTGCCAGCAGCTTGGACGGAGGACGAGGAGAGACCCAGTACTTC
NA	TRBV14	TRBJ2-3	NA	CASSQGISGATDTQYF	TGTGCCAGCAGCCAAGGTATATCGGGAGCGACAGATACGCAGTATTTT
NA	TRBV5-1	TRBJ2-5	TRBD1	CASSAGTGLETQYF	TGCGCCAGCAGCGCCGGGACAGGGTTAGAGACCCAGTACTTC
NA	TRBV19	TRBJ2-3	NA	CASYDAGASGTDTQYF	TGTGCCAGCTATGACGCAGGGGCGTCGGGCACAGATACGCAGTATTTT
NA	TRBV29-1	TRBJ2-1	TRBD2	CSVRTSGRNEQFF	TGCAGCGTTCGAACTAGCGGGAGAAATGAGCAGTTCTTC
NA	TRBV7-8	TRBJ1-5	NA	CASSFNYRNQPQHF	TGTGCCAGCAGCTTTAATTACAGGAATCAGCCCCAGCATTTT
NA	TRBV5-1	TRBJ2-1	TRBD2	CASSRWTSGSGVDEQFF	TGCGCCAGCAGCCGATGGACTAGCGGGTCCGGTGTGGATGAGCAGTTCTTC
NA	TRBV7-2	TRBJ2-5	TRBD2	CASSSSLAGVGETQYF	TGTGCCAGCAGCTCGTCCCTAGCGGGAGTTGGAGAGACCCAGTACTTC
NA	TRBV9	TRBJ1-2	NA	CASSPSGYGYTF	TGTGCCAGCAGCCCCAGTGGCTATGGCTACACCTTC
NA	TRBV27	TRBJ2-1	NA	CASSLTTGEQFF	TGTGCCAGCAGTTTAACTACGGGTGAGCAGTTCTTC
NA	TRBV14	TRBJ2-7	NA	CASSQGQFGYEQYF	TGTGCCAGCAGCCAAGGGCAGTTCGGCTACGAGCAGTACTTC
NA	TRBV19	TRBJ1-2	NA	CASTLAGVGYGYTF	TGTGCCAGTACCCTGGCGGGGGTTGGCTATGGCTACACCTTC
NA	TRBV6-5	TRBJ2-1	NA	CASSPGGQGAFF	TGTGCCAGCAGTCCCGGGGGGCAGGGGGCGTTCTTC
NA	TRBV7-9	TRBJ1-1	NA	CASSLAGVDTEAFF	TGTGCCAGCAGCTTAGCCGGGGTAGACACTGAAGCTTTCTTT
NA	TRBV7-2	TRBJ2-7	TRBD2	CASSLDSGYLPGEQYF	TGTGCCAGCAGCTTGGATAGCGGGTACCTTCCTGGGGAGCAGTACTTC
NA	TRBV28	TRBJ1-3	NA	CASTGPVGSGNTIYF	TGTGCCAGCACGGGACCAGTCGGCTCTGGAAACACCATATATTTT
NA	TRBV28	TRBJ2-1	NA	CASSLMRNEQFF	TGTGCCAGCAGTTTAATGCGCAATGAGCAGTTCTTC
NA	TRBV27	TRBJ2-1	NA	CASRQLGDDEQFF	TGTGCCAGCAGGCAGCTCGGGGACGATGAGCAGTTCTTC
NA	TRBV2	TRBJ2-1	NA	CASSVGRHLDEQFF	TGTGCCAGCAGTGTCGGGCGCCACCTGGATGAGCAGTTCTTC
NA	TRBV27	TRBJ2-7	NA	CASSRGYEQYF	TGTGCCAGCAGTCGGGGGTACGAGCAGTACTTC
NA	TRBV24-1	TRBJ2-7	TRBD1	CATRVTGGLPTYEQYF	TGTGCCACCAGGGTGACAGGGGGCCTTCCAACCTACGAGCAGTACTTC
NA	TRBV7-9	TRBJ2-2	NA	CASSRMDITNTGELFF	TGTGCCAGCAGCCGTATGGACATTACGAACACCGGGGAGCTGTTTTTT
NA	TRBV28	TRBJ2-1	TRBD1	CASSLWGDRGFDEQFF	TGTGCCAGCAGTTTATGGGGGGACAGGGGGTTCGATGAGCAGTTCTTC
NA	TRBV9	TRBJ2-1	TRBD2	CASSVPREGRGNEQFF	TGTGCCAGCAGCGTACCCAGGGAGGGGAGGGGCAATGAGCAGTTCTTC
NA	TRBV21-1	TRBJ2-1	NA	CASSKVGEDNSNIRFF	TGTGCCAGCAGCAAAGTTGGGGAGGACAATTCAAATATTCGGTTCTTC
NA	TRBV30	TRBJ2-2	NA	CAWREGNTGELFF	TGTGCCTGGAGAGAGGGTAACACCGGGGAGCTGTTTTTT
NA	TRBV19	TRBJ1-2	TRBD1	CASSPPDAGGWGYTF	TGTGCCAGTAGTCCCCCGGACGCAGGGGGATGGGGCTACACCTTC
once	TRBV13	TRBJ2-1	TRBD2	CASSLPRVQIASGREDEQFF	TGTGCCAGCAGCTTACCCAGGGTACAAATTGCTAGCGGGAGGGAGGATGAGCAGTTCTTC
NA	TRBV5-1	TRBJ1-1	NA	CASSIEQGRTEAFF	TGCGCCAGCAGTATTGAGCAGGGTCGAACTGAAGCTTTCTTT
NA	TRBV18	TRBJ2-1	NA	CASSPLAVGTEQFF	TGTGCCAGCTCACCACTCGCGGTGGGGACTGAGCAGTTCTTC
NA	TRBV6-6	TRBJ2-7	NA	CASSYIQGTYEQYF	TGTGCCAGCAGTTACATTCAGGGAACCTACGAGCAGTACTTC
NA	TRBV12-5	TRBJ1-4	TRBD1	CASGSGTGGRTNEKLFF	TGTGCTAGTGGTTCTGGGACAGGGGGCAGGACTAATGAAAAACTGTTTTTT
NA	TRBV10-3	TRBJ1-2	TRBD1	CAISEGQGNYGYTF	TGTGCCATCAGTGAAGGACAGGGGAACTATGGCTACACCTTC
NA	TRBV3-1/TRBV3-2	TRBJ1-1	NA	CASSQDQGEAFF	TGTGCCAGCAGCCAAGATCAGGGTGAAGCTTTCTTT
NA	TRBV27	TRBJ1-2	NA	CASSSDVRRANYGYTF	TGTGCCAGCAGTTCAGATGTCCGGAGAGCTAACTATGGCTACACCTTC
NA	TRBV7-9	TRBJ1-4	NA	CASSRFQGINEKLFF	TGTGCCAGCAGCCGCTTTCAGGGGATCAATGAAAAACTGTTTTTT
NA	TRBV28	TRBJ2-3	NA	CASTVLDTSTDTQYF	TGTGCCAGCACTGTGCTGGACACCAGCACAGATACGCAGTATTTT